Below are 5 T cell receptor beta chains sequenced from a single sample in a study of blood T cells in healthy people across ages. It was with a sample-barcoded 5' primer and a J-beta primer mix that a second PCR of about 6 to 11 cycles was run. TCRdb re-called the 5' RACE reads through MiXCR, storing one row per CDR3 protein. Found here are 2 million or so distinct CDR3 sequences, around half of them singletons; the top ten hold approximately 2%. The sequenced sample consisted of blood. These receptors were taken from a woman in her 40s in good health.

This clonotype appeared a few times. The chain is built from TRBV6-6 and TRBJ2-5; D is unclear. V lost 0 bases to trimming and J lost 5 bases, with 7 bases between them. Germline CDR1 and CDR2: MNHNY and SVGAGI (reference sequence). The CDR3 loop spans 13 amino acids. DNA of the CDR3: TGTGCCAGCAGTTACTCGAGTTACGAGACCCAGTACTTC. Protein product: CASSYSSYETQYF.

Turning to this clonotype: Compared with germline, one end of the junction differs, possibly owing to a read error. This chain connects TRBV18 to TRBJ2-3; 8 bases align to TRBD2. This CDR3 region has 15 residues. Germline V gives CDR1 KGHSH, CDR2 LQKENI. This chain's CDR3 is CASSPRGGHSDAQYF. CDR3 DNA sequence: TGTGCCAGCTCACCTCGGGGGGGCCACTCAGATGCGCAGTATTTT.

This chain links TRBV7-9 with TRBJ2-1; 7 bases are a match to TRBD1. The germline CDR1 and CDR2 sequences are SEHNR and FQNEAQ (reference sequence). The CDR3 sequence is 14 residues long. The V gene end was trimmed by 4 bases and the J gene end by 6 bases; junction bases not matched to a gene: 6. The CDR3 DNA is TGTGCCAGCAGCTACCGACAGGGACCCAATGAGCAGTTCTTC. This gives the protein CASSYRQGPNEQFF.

On this clonotype: One end of the junction fails to match germline, which may point to a read error. The gene calls are TRBV7-7 and TRBJ2-5; unclear D gene. Per the germline V gene, CDR1 is SSHAT and CDR2 is FNYEAQ (reference sequence). The CDR3 sequence is 15 residues long. The CDR3 sequence is CASSLVRSDQETQYF. DNA of the CDR3: TGTGCTAGCAGCTTAGTTAGAAGCGATCAAGAGACCCAGTACTTC. The full variable domain, in which reference TRBV7-7 and TRBJ2-5 provide the parts outside the CDR3, is GAGVSQSPRYKVTKRGQDVTLRCDPISSHATLYWYQQALGQGPEFLTYFNYEAQPDKSGLPSDRFSAERPEGSISTLTIQRTEQRDSAMYRCASSLVRSDQETQYFGPGTRLLVL.

Notes on this clonotype: The germline gene is not matched at one end of the junction; a read error may be the cause. J is TRBJ2-3 and V is TRBV2; D not certain. The CDR3 extends over 12 amino acids. Germline CDR1 SNHLY, CDR2 FYNNEI. CDR3 nucleotides: TGTGCCAGCAATGAACACACAGATACGCAGTATTTT. Translation gives CASNEHTDTQYF. The whole variable domain, remainder taken from reference TRBV2 and TRBJ2-3, is EPEVTQTPSHQVTQMGQEVILRCVPISNHLYFYWYRQILGQKVEFLVSFYNNEISEKSEIFDDQFSVERPDGSNFTLKIRSTKLEDSAMYFCASNEHTDTQYFGPGTRLTVL.